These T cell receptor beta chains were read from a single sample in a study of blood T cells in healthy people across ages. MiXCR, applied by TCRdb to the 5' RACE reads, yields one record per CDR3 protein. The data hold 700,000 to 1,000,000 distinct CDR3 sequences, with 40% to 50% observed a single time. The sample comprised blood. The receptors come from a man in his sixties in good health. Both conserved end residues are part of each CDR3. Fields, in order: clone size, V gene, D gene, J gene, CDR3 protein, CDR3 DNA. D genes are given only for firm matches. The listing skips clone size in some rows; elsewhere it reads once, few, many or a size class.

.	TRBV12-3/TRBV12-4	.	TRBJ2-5	CASSLGDMGRGPETQYF	TGTGCCAGCAGTTTAGGGGACATGGGGAGGGGGCCGGAGACCCAGTACTTC
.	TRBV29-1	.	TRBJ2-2	CSVDGKNTGELFF	TGCAGCGTTGACGGCAAGAACACCGGGGAGCTGTTTTTT
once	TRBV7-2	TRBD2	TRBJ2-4	CASSASGGAGEQYF	TGTGCCAGCAGCGCTAGCGGGGGGGCCGGGGAGCAGTACTTC
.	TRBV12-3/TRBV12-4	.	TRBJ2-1	CASRVRGSYNEQFF	TGTGCCAGCCGGGTGCGAGGATCCTACAATGAGCAGTTCTTC
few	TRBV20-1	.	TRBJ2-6	CSGARANVLTF	TGCAGTGGTGCCAGGGCCAACGTCCTGACTTTC
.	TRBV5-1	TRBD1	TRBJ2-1	CASSRQTGGLNEQFF	TGCGCCAGCAGCCGCCAGACAGGGGGCCTCAATGAGCAGTTCTTC
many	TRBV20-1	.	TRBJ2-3	CSARTDTQYF	TGCAGTGCTAGAACGGATACGCAGTATTTT
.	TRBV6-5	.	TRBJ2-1	CASRSPRGAREQFF	TGTGCCAGCAGATCACCACGCGGGGCTCGTGAGCAGTTCTTC
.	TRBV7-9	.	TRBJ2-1	CASSPPDRLRQFF	TGTGCCAGCAGCCCCCCCGACAGGTTAAGGCAGTTCTTC
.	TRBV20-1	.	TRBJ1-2	CSASSGARDYGYTF	TGCAGTGCTAGCTCCGGAGCCCGGGACTATGGCTACACCTTC
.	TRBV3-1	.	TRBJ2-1	CASSQRAGLGPSYNEQFF	TGTGCCAGCAGCCAAAGAGCGGGCCTCGGACCCTCCTACAATGAGCAGTTCTTC
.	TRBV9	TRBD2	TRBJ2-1	CASSAPRASSGGASNEQFF	TGTGCCAGCAGCGCCCCGCGGGCCTCTAGCGGGGGGGCCAGCAATGAGCAGTTCTTC
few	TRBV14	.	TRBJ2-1	CASSLLGHEQFF	TGTGCCAGCAGCCTCTTAGGCCATGAGCAGTTCTTC
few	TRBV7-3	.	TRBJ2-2	CASSLIPGAGTGELFF	TGTGCCAGCAGCTTAATACCAGGGGCGGGCACCGGGGAGCTGTTTTTT
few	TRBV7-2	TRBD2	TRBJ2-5	CASSLAERGGQETQYF	TGTGCCAGCAGCTTAGCGGAGCGGGGGGGTCAAGAGACCCAGTACTTC
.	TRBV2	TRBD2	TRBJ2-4	CASSELGLAKNIQYF	TGTGCCAGCAGTGAACTGGGACTAGCGAAAAACATTCAGTACTTC
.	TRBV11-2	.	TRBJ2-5	CASSTAPPPAETQYF	TGTGCCAGCAGCACCGCGCCACCACCGGCAGAGACCCAGTACTTC
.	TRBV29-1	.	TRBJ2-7	CSVPVHQGSYEQYF	TGCAGCGTTCCCGTCCACCAAGGCTCCTACGAGCAGTACTTC
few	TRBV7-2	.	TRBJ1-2	CASSLVRFGYTF	TGTGCCAGCAGCTTAGTGAGGTTCGGCTACACCTTC
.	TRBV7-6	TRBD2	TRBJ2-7	CASLAVSGEQYF	TGTGCCAGTCTAGCGGTCTCGGGCGAGCAGTACTTC
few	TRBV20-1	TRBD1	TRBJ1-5	CSASAPPGQGGSNQPQHF	TGCAGTGCTAGCGCCCCGCCGGGACAGGGAGGGAGCAATCAGCCCCAGCATTTT
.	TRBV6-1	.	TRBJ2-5	CASSDETQYF	TGTGCCAGCAGTGATGAGACCCAGTACTTC
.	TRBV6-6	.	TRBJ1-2	CASSSTVLYGYTF	TGTGCCAGCAGTTCCACAGTCCTTTATGGCTACACCTTC
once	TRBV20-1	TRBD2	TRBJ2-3	CSTQPGTSVRTDTQYF	TGCAGTACCCAGCCCGGGACTAGCGTTAGGACAGATACGCAGTATTTT
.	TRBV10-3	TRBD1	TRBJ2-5	CAISEPLTGGETQYF	TGTGCCATCAGTGAGCCACTGACAGGGGGGGAGACCCAGTACTTC
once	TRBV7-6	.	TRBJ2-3	CASSLARTWADTQYF	TGTGCCAGCAGCTTAGCCCGTACGTGGGCAGATACGCAGTATTTT
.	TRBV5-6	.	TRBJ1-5	CASSPWGSNQPQHF	TGTGCCAGCAGCCCCTGGGGAAGCAATCAGCCCCAGCATTTT
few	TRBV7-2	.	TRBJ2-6	CASSLGGPGANVLTF	TGTGCCAGCAGCTTAGGTGGCCCTGGGGCCAACGTCCTGACTTTC
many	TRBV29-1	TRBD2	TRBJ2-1	CSAGLAGHNEQFF	TGCAGCGCAGGACTAGCGGGGCACAATGAGCAGTTCTTC
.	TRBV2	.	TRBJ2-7	CASSEYEQTEQYF	TGTGCCAGCAGTGAATACGAACAAACCGAGCAGTACTTC
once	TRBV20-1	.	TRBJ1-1	CSAADVRGRNTEAFF	TGCAGTGCAGCCGACGTGCGGGGGCGGAACACTGAAGCTTTCTTT
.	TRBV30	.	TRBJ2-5	CAWSPQPRETQYF	TGTGCCTGGAGCCCGCAACCCAGGGAGACCCAGTACTTC